A single sample gave rise to the 29 T cell receptor beta chains below, sequenced in a study of neoadjuvant anti-PD-1 for oral cavity cancer. TCRdb's table, derived via immunoSEQ multiplex PCR, lists solely in-frame clones and lacks some. The sample yields 6,500 to 8,000 clones, about 70% seen once. The material sequenced was PBMCs, taken before nivolumab (anti-PD-1) treatment. These receptors were taken from a person between 40 and 85 years old with oral cavity squamous cell carcinoma.

This clone has only a few counts. The gene calls are TRBV7-9 and TRBJ1-2, with D unresolved. The germline V and J ends were trimmed by 2 bases and 4 bases, with 8 bases remaining between them. Germline CDR1 and CDR2: SEHNR and FQNEAQ (reference sequence). This CDR3 comprises 13 residues. The CDR3 sequence is CASSLSEGYGYTF. CDR3 nucleotide sequence: TGTGCCAGCAGCTTAAGTGAGGGCTATGGCTACACCTTC.

V is TRBV6-6 and J is TRBJ1-1, with a weak D call TRBD1 (6 bases). Germline CDR1 is MNHNY and CDR2 is SVGAGI (reference sequence). The CDR3 loop spans 14 amino acids. With 1 base removed from V and 1 base from J, the gap between germline ends came to 7 bases. In DNA form, the CDR3 reads TGTGCCAGCAGTTACTTGGGACAGAACACTGAAGCTTTCTTT. This gives the protein CASSYLGQNTEAFF.

This clone was picked up a small number of times. The rearrangement uses TRBV6-6 and TRBJ1-5; D ambiguous. The CDR3 runs to 12 residues. CDR1 MNHNY and CDR2 SVGAGI come from the germline V gene (reference sequence). Trimming stripped 5 bases from V and 6 bases from J, with 8 bases between. The CDR3 bases are TGTGCCAGCAGTACTGAGGGTCAGCCCCAGCATTTT. It codes for CASSTEGQPQHF.

This clone was observed a few times. V usage is TRBV5-7 and J usage is TRBJ1-2; no clear D gene. Being an ORF, TRBV5-7 has a function that is uncertain. The CDR3 extends over 14 amino acids. V gave up 3 bases and J gave up 2 bases, with 11 bases separating them. The CDR3 loop reads CASSSRPPNYGYTF. Written as DNA, the CDR3 is TGTGCCAGCAGCTCCCGGCCTCCAAACTATGGCTACACCTTC.

The chain recombines TRBV7-8 with TRBJ2-5; 8 bases line up with TRBD2. Trimming took 3 bases from V and 0 from J; bases not matched to a gene: 6. Germline CDR1 is SGHVS and CDR2 is FQNEAQ. The CDR3 runs 16 residues. The CDR3 loop is CASSFLEAGDQETQYF. CDR3 in DNA: TGTGCCAGCAGCTTCCTGGAAGCGGGGGACCAAGAGACCCAGTACTTC.

This clone has more than one count but fewer than ten. The chain is built from TRBV2 and TRBJ1-2; 7 bases are shared with TRBD1. Germline V gives CDR1 SNHLY, CDR2 FYNNEI. The CDR3 contains 13 residues. V was clipped by 6 bases and J by 6 bases; unmatched bases: 7. CDR3 in DNA: TGTGCCAGCAGACGGGACAGCGGCGATGGCTACACCTTC. Amino acids: CASRRDSGDGYTF.

This clone was seen a single time. The chain uses TRBV7-3 and TRBJ2-1; D possibly corresponds to TRBD2 (5 bases). Trimming cost V 6 bases and J 0 bases, with 12 bases left between them. This CDR3 is 15 amino acids long. CDR1 SGHTA and CDR2 FQGTGA come from the germline V gene. CDR3 protein: CASSAEDSSYNEQFF. In DNA form, the CDR3 reads TGTGCCAGCAGTGCGGAGGATAGCTCCTACAATGAGCAGTTCTTC.

V usage is TRBV5-6 and J usage is TRBJ1-5; TRBD1 might be the D (6 bases). Trimming pared 4 bases from V and 4 bases from J, leaving 18 bases between. This CDR3 has 16 amino acids. From germline, CDR1 is SGHDT and CDR2 YYEEEE. CDR3 DNA sequence: TGTGCCAGCAGCCGGACACCGGGACACCGAAATCAGCCCCAGCATTTT. Protein product: CASSRTPGHRNQPQHF. Supplemented by reference TRBV5-6 and TRBJ1-5, the full variable domain reads DAGVTQSPTHLIKTRGQQVTLRCSPKSGHDTVSWYQQALGQGPQFIFQYYEEEERQRGNFPDRFSGHQFPNYSSELNVNALLLGDSALYLCASSRTPGHRNQPQHFGDGTRLSIL.

The CDR3 protein is CASSATSGGALSTDTQYF. The CDR3 DNA is TGTGCCAGCAGCGCAACTAGCGGGGGGGCCCTAAGCACAGATACGCAGTATTTT. The V and J genes are TRBV9 and TRBJ2-3, with 13 bases aligning to TRBD2. CDR1 is SGDLS and CDR2 is YYNGEE in the germline V gene. The J segment lost 0 bases and the V segment lost 3 bases, leaving 7 bases of the junction unmatched. The CDR3 has 18 residues.

This clone was observed a handful of times. The same CDR3 also results from other DNA sequences found in this sample. V is TRBV6-4 and J is TRBJ2-3, with 10 positions matching TRBD1. Trimming took 2 bases from V and 4 from J; bases not matched to a gene: 0. This CDR3 comprises 14 residues. Per the germline V gene, CDR1 is MRHNA and CDR2 is SNTAGT. In DNA, the CDR3 is TGTGCCAGCAGTGACGGACAGGGGGCAGATACGCAGTATTTT. Translated: CASSDGQGADTQYF.

The genes are TRBV6-6 and TRBJ2-1; D unclear. This CDR3 is 13 amino acids long. The germline V gene has CDR1 MNHNY and CDR2 SVGAGI (reference sequence). Trimming took 6 bases from V and 2 from J, leaving 8 bases between them. The CDR3 DNA follows: TGTGCCAGCAGCCCCGGCCCCTACAATGAGCAGTTCTTC. Its translation is CASSPGPYNEQFF.

The rearrangement joins TRBV4-2 to TRBJ2-3; TRBD1 aligns across 7 bases. There are 16 residues in the CDR3. Germline trimming cut 0 bases from V and 1 base from J; bases unmatched to any gene: 4. Germline CDR1 is LGHNA and CDR2 is YNFKEQ. CDR3 amino acids: CASSQDPGTGTDTQYF. The CDR3 bases are TGTGCCAGCAGCCAAGATCCCGGGACAGGCACAGATACGCAGTATTTT.

This clone was seen only a few times. The gene calls are TRBV5-6 and TRBJ1-2, with D unresolved. V lost 0 bases, J lost 5 bases, and 5 bases lay in between. CDR3 length: 12 residues. The germline V gene has CDR1 SGHDT and CDR2 YYEEEE. CDR3 loop: CASSLATYGYTF. The CDR3 DNA reads TGTGCCAGCAGCTTGGCCACGTATGGCTACACCTTC.

This clone was counted once. The chain employs TRBV19 and TRBJ1-1; 9 nucleotides align to TRBD1. Germline CDR1 is LNHDA and CDR2 is SQIVND (reference sequence). The CDR3 length is 14 residues. The V gene end was trimmed by 11 bases and the J gene end by 0 bases; junction bases not matched to a gene: 7. The CDR3 sequence: CAATGGGLNTEAFF. As DNA, the CDR3 is TGTGCCGCTACAGGGGGCGGTTTGAACACTGAAGCTTTCTTT.

The CDR3 nucleotides are TGTGCCAGCAGCTTTTCGCCGGGAGCAGAGACCCAGTACTTC. Protein sequence: CASSFSPGAETQYF. The chain uses TRBV5-4 and TRBJ2-5; D is perhaps TRBD2 (6 bases). Between the trimmed V and J ends, which lost 2 bases and 4 bases, there was a span of 12 bases. The CDR3 is 14 amino acids. Germline values: CDR1 SGHNT, CDR2 YYREEE (reference sequence).

V usage is TRBV6-1 and J usage is TRBJ2-5; 10 nucleotides align to TRBD1. The germline V gene encodes CDR1 MNHNS and CDR2 SASEGT. Trimming at V came to 4 bases and at J to 4 bases, leaving 0 bases not matched to a gene. The CDR3 covers 13 residues. CDR3 coding DNA: TGTGCCAGCAGTGGGACAGGGGGAGAGACCCAGTACTTC. It specifies CASSGTGGETQYF.

The rearrangement links TRBV7-9 to TRBJ2-7, with D possibly being TRBD1 (5 bases). The V end was cut by 5 bases, the J end by 1 base, with 15 bases between. CDR3 size: 15 residues. In germline, CDR1 is SEHNR, CDR2 FQNEAQ (reference sequence). CDR3 residues: CASSARTRPSYEQYF. The DNA of the CDR3 is TGTGCCAGCAGCGCTCGGACAAGACCTTCCTACGAGCAGTACTTC. Variable domain in full (rest from reference TRBV7-9 and TRBJ2-7): DTGVSQNPRHKITKRGQNVTFRCDPISEHNRLYWYRQTLGQGPEFLTYFQNEAQLEKSRLLSDRFSAERPKGSFSTLEIQRTEQGDSAMYLCASSARTRPSYEQYFGPGTRLTVT.

The rearrangement joins TRBV5-6 to TRBJ1-1; 7 nucleotides align to TRBD1. Unmatched junction bases numbered 12, after V lost 4 bases and J lost 3 bases. This CDR3 has 16 amino acids. Per germline, CDR1 SGHDT and CDR2 YYEEEE. Here the CDR3 DNA reads TGTGCCAGCAGCCTAGCAGGGGGTTATCTGGACACTGAAGCTTTCTTT. This sequence encodes CASSLAGGYLDTEAFF. Filled out from reference TRBV5-6 and TRBJ1-1, the complete variable domain reads DAGVTQSPTHLIKTRGQQVTLRCSPKSGHDTVSWYQQALGQGPQFIFQYYEEEERQRGNFPDRFSGHQFPNYSSELNVNALLLGDSALYLCASSLAGGYLDTEAFFGQGTRLTVV.

The J gene is TRBJ2-7, the V gene TRBV5-4; TRBD1 aligns across 9 bases. The CDR3 length is 13 residues. With 5 bases clipped from V and 2 bases from J, the junction kept 2 bases outside the gene matches. The germline V gene has CDR1 SGHNT and CDR2 YYREEE (reference sequence). The CDR3 is CASSRQGAYEQYF. The CDR3 coding sequence is TGTGCCAGCAGTCGACAGGGGGCCTACGAGCAGTACTTC.

The chain combines TRBV6-6 with TRBJ2-2; TRBD1 might be the D (7 bases). Per the germline V gene, CDR1 is MNHNY and CDR2 is SVGAGI (reference sequence). CDR3 size: 14 residues. Trimming left V 5 bases short and J 7 bases short, with 14 bases between. The DNA of the CDR3 is TGTGCCAGCAGTACTTCAGGGGGGAACGGGGAGCTGTTTTTT. This translates into CASSTSGGNGELFF.

V gene TRBV5-4 combines with J gene TRBJ1-1; D unclear. The CDR3 runs 14 residues. Deletions cut 3 bases from V and 1 base from J, with 10 bases between. Germline V gene data show CDR1 as SGHNT and CDR2 as YYREEE (reference sequence). In nucleotides, the CDR3 is TGTGCCAGCAGCTCAATGACTTGGAACACTGAAGCTTTCTTT. It yields the protein CASSSMTWNTEAFF.

This clone has a handful of counts. J is TRBJ1-5 and V is TRBV6-5; no definite D call. CDR3 size: 15 residues. The V end lost 7 bases, the J end lost 0 bases, and 13 bases lay between the germline ends. CDR1 MNHEY and CDR2 SVGAGI come from the germline V gene. The CDR3 protein is CASNRQYYSNQPQHF. As DNA, the CDR3 is TGTGCCAGCAATCGACAATACTATAGCAATCAGCCCCAGCATTTT.

The chain uses TRBV5-6 and TRBJ1-1; no clear D. Germline V CDR1 and CDR2: SGHDT, YYEEEE. With 4 bases removed from V and 0 bases from J, the gap between germline ends came to 7 bases. This CDR3 is built from 13 residues. CDR3 sequence (DNA): TGTGCCAGCAGCCGTCCGGTGAACACTGAAGCTTTCTTT. Translation gives CASSRPVNTEAFF.

The rearrangement uses TRBV4-3 and TRBJ2-3; the D gene is possibly TRBD2 (5 bases). Trimming took 4 bases from V and 0 from J, leaving 14 bases between them. This CDR3 region has 16 residues. From germline, CDR1 is LGHNA and CDR2 YSLEER. The CDR3 region has the DNA TGCGCCAGCAGCCTCGGCGGGTTTACTAGCACAGATACGCAGTATTTT. Translation: CASSLGGFTSTDTQYF.

Points on this clone: The same CDR3 arises from other DNA sequences in this sample as well. The chain carries TRBV4-3 and TRBJ2-7, with D hard to call. From germline, CDR1 is LGHNA and CDR2 YSLEER. V was clipped by 1 base and J by 2 bases, with 18 bases between them. The CDR3 runs to 17 residues. The CDR3 protein is CASSQVLARVPPYEQYF. CDR3 nucleotide sequence: TGCGCCAGCAGCCAAGTCCTCGCCCGGGTTCCCCCCTACGAGCAGTACTTC.

This clone has only a few counts. This rearrangement joins TRBV13 to TRBJ2-3, with 7 bases that match TRBD2. From germline, CDR1 is PRHDT and CDR2 FYEKMQ (reference sequence). Germline trimming cut 4 bases from V and 2 bases from J; bases unmatched to any gene: 3. This CDR3 comprises 14 residues. For the CDR3, the DNA is TGTGCCAGCAGCTCCCGGGACTACACAGATACGCAGTATTTT. This codes for CASSSRDYTDTQYF.

The chain links TRBV28 to TRBJ1-1, with a tentative D call TRBD1 (5 bases). Germline V gives CDR1 MDHEN, CDR2 SYDVKM. The CDR3 extends over 12 amino acids. V was pared by 2 bases and J by 10 bases, with 11 bases between. The CDR3 region has the DNA TGTGCCAGCAGTTTAAGCCAGGGAAGAGCTTTCTTT. Translated: CASSLSQGRAFF. Full variable domain (remainder filled in from reference TRBV28 and TRBJ1-1): DVKVTQSSRYLVKRTGEKVFLECVQDMDHENMFWYRQDPGLGLRLIYFSYDVKMKEKGDIPEGYSVSREKKERFSLILESASTNQTSMYLCASSLSQGRAFFGQGTRLTVV.

This rearrangement joins TRBV5-1 to TRBJ2-2, with 10 nucleotides matching TRBD2. The CDR3 runs to 16 residues. The germline CDR1 and CDR2 sequences are SGHRS and YFSETQ. V gave up 6 bases and J gave up 0 bases; unmatched junction bases: 5. The CDR3 nucleotides are TGCGCCAGCAATCCTAGCGGGGGACCGAACACCGGGGAGCTGTTTTTT. Amino acids: CASNPSGGPNTGELFF.

This rearrangement joins TRBV6-1 to TRBJ1-6, with D hard to call. The CDR3 loop spans 14 amino acids. Germline values: CDR1 MNHNS, CDR2 SASEGT. The CDR3 loop is CAAGVMNYNSPLHF. CDR3 DNA: TGTGCGGCGGGAGTTATGAACTATAATTCACCCCTCCACTTT.